This T cell receptor beta chain comes out of a study of regulatory T cells in long-lasting Graves disease (dated by TCRdb to the early 2020s). A note on the overall study: Antithyroid drugs had been taken for less than 3 months by newly diagnosed Graves' disease patients. The study was conducted in China and was registered as a clinical trial. A total of some 35 samples underwent TCR sequencing, from about 13 patients with persistent Graves' disease and roughly 20 patients with newly diagnosed Graves' disease. Persistent Graves' disease patients were compared with newly diagnosed Graves' disease patients by peripheral blood TCR sequencing and RNA sequencing. Overall study outcomes, separate from this receptor: Persistent disease showed preferential use of TRBV28, TRBJ1-2 and TRBJ2-5, whereas newly diagnosed disease favored TRBV20-1 and TRBJ2-1. Lower TCR Shannon entropy and fewer highly expanded clones were observed in persistent Graves' disease patients than in newly diagnosed patients, which suggested clonal expansion. Persistent patients shared more public clonotypes among themselves (around 3,000) than newly diagnosed patients did (more than 850). Only peripheral blood was studied, because thyroid tissue, the primary lesion, was inaccessible. Sequencing and analysis were restricted to the TCR beta chain. The authors noted that the small sample size was a limitation that may lower accuracy.

The CDR3 has 15 amino acids, counting the end cysteine and phenylalanine. This entry keeps only the CDR3 DNA: 45 bases, framed from base 1. V is cut back by 0 bases and J by 8 bases, with 7 bases in the junction unmatched. Reading the germline V gene (reference sequence) gives CDR1 SGHNT and CDR2 YYREEE. Library preparation used multiplex PCR. Sequenced using an Illumina HiSeq 4000. TCR beta libraries were built with iRepertoire HTBI primers and Arm-PCR amplification of CDR3 regions. Gel purification was performed on PCR products prior to sequencing. In the original analysis: A total of 62 TRBV and 14 TRBJ segments were identified across samples and were used for gene usage analysis of CDR3 amino acid clonotypes. COPE and FqMerger were used to merge filtered high-quality paired reads into contigs. Contigs were aligned with BLAST to IMGT TRBV, TRBD and TRBJ reference genes, and CDR3 was defined per IMGT. Any clonotype with a frequency above 0.1% was classified as a highly expanded clone. Shannon entropy was used to measure repertoire diversity, and the Gini coefficient was used to measure V-J evenness. A clonotype found in more than one individual was treated as public. TCRdb applied fastp at Q25 and MiXCR to the public reads, then kept only in-frame beta chains. Each record represents a unique CDR3 protein, reported with the most common genes and DNA among its rows. The V and J calls shown here were made by TCRdb, not taken from the authors' results. A total of around 250,000 distinct CDR3 sequences appear in this sample, 20% to 25% of them only once. Roughly 14% of the sample goes to the ten largest clones.

The table lists this clonotype with a few counts. Its antigen remains undetermined. Nothing much larger sits one base from this clone, and base qualities are not available. The time point label, read with the paper, signifies: newly diagnosed GD, antithyroid drugs for less than 3 months. RNA was extracted from PBMCs in TRIzol for both TCR sequencing and RNA sequencing. The diagnosis of Graves' disease followed American Thyroid Association guidelines. Recruitment of patients was carried out at an endocrinology department in Xi'an, China. Each patient gave approximately 8.8 milliliters of peripheral blood, collected in an EDTA anticoagulant tube. PBMCs were isolated by Ficoll Paque Plus density gradient separation without further T cell sorting. An Agilent 2100 Bioanalyzer and agarose gel were used to assess RNA quality, and a NanoDrop 2000 was used to measure RNA concentration.

This receptor chain uses TRBV5-4 and TRBJ2-1; 8 junctional bases match TRBD1. The sample in question was peripheral blood mononuclear cells (PBMCs), obtained at new diagnosis, from a patient treated with antithyroid drugs. This TCR was recovered from a female donor with Graves disease. The nucleotides read TGTGCCAGCAGCTTGGGACGTCAGGGGGCCTATGAGCAGTTCTTC. Translated, this gives CASSLGRQGAYEQFF.